This T cell receptor beta chain appears in the sequencing data of a study of T cells in Graves' hyperthyroidism and ophthalmopathy (dated by TCRdb to between 2018 and 2021). Study-wide context: Peripheral blood samples were taken at initial diagnosis, before any treatment was given. To identify distinguishing TCR V-J signatures, a discovery cohort of around 100 patients was used, comprising some 45 with Graves' ophthalmopathy and 57 with stable Graves' hyperthyroidism. An independent validation cohort of around 19 hyperthyroidism patients and over 15 patients who later progressed to ophthalmopathy tested prospective prediction of ophthalmopathy. The 85 to 100 discovery patients were randomly split 7:3 into training and test sets. Thyroid tissue and blood T-cell repertoires from about six Graves' hyperthyroidism patients were also compared in the study. Once sampling was done, hyperthyroidism patients were given methimazole at a starting dose of 30 mg daily, whereas ophthalmopathy patients were given high-dose intravenous methylprednisolone. The paper describes TCR Vbeta CDR3 sequencing of fewer than 150 peripheral blood samples, made up of 43 ophthalmopathy patients, approximately 76 hyperthyroidism patients and 17 progressor patients.

TCR beta CDR3 regions were amplified from RNA transcripts. For the first round of RT-PCR on the TCR CDR3, the HTBI primer set was used together with the Qiagen OneStep RT-PCR kit. The libraries were constructed in a second round of multiplex PCR and then size-selected and purified. Libraries were sequenced paired-end with 100 bp reads on an Illumina HiSeq2000. Per the authors' processing: SOAPnuke was used to process the raw data, removing reads that contained adapters or uncalled bases, had a mean Phred below 15, or lacked an exact match to the constant primer or identifier. COPE v1.2.5 was used to merge the high-quality paired reads, and each unique nucleotide sequence was defined as a clonotype. Clonotypes were aligned to IMGT TRBV, TRBD and TRBJ reference segments using MiTCR v1.1. Analysis was restricted to V-J combinations with a frequency above 0.0001, which covered roughly 99% of repertoires. The TCS score was defined as the ratio of F50 (clonal expansion) to E x V (chaos), calculated using BLOSUM62-based TCRdist between CDR3 peptides within each V-J. Welch's t-statistics and random forest reduced roughly 500 V-J features to 13, which were used in a naive Bayes classifier (R e1071). The raw public data were reprocessed by TCRdb itself: fastp quality trimming at Q25, MiXCR clonotype calling, in-frame beta chains only. Each CDR3 protein gets just one entry, which takes the most common genes and DNA from the rows behind it. The V and J calls follow TCRdb's processing rather than the paper's. The sample includes approximately 570,000 distinct CDR3 sequences, with approximately 20% observed a single time. Roughly 50% of the sample goes to the ten largest clones.

Ophthalmopathy patients had moderately to severely active disease, with a Clinical Activity Score of 3 or more, a NOSPECS grade of 4 or more, and a disease duration of less than 3 months. Any patient with an uncontrolled infection, another autoimmune disease, pregnancy or lactation was excluded. Diagnoses were established on the basis of clinical symptoms, serum thyroxine and TRAb, thyroid ultrasound, and orbital computed tomography. PBMCs were isolated from 8 to 10 ml of fresh peripheral blood by Ficoll-Paque density gradient centrifugation. Trizol reagent was used to extract total RNA, and RNA quality was then checked on an Agilent 2100 Bioanalyzer. V trim: 0 bases; J trim: 7 bases; unmatched bases: 3. The germline V gene sets CDR1 to SGDLS and CDR2 to YYNGEE. The CDR3 numbers 16 residues from cysteine through phenylalanine. Only the CDR3 portion is preserved as DNA: 48 bases, with reading frame beginning at the first base.

In the case of this clonotype: What antigen it recognizes has not been identified. Per-nucleotide qualities are absent, and no much larger clonotype sits a single base away.

Results the study describes overall, beyond this receptor: Most expanded thyroid clonotypes (frequency above 0.001) were also found in blood, which suggests that blood repertoires may mirror thyroid immune responses. A model built on a 13 V-J signature distinguished ophthalmopathy from stable hyperthyroidism, reaching about 89% sensitivity and about 81% specificity in cross-validation and 80%/75% in testing. In validation, the model predicted progression to ophthalmopathy with over 65% sensitivity and 72% to 75% specificity, a median of 6.5 months before onset. No statistical method was used to fix the sample size in advance, and group allocation was not hidden from the investigators.

The receptor's source is a man aged 35-49 years with Graves' ophthalmopathy. The chain is made from TRBV9 and TRBJ2-1, with 14 bases matching TRBD2. Sequencing was carried out using blood. The DNA is as follows: TGTGCCAGCAGCGTAGGACTAGCGGGAGGGGCAAATGAGCAGTTCTTC. The translation is CASSVGLAGGANEQFF.